Listed here are 19 T cell receptor beta chains from one sample, sequenced in a study of T cells expressing NK-cell markers. TCRdb reanalyzed the 5' RACE reads, giving one entry per CDR3 protein sequence and no DNA. This sample's table reports some 410,000 distinct CDR3 sequences. The sample was blood T cells: a sorted CD56 or NKG2C T cell subset, CD4+ or CD8+ T cells, or bulk PBMC T cells (not recorded which). The receptors derive from a woman between 18 and 75 years old in good health.

The chain combines TRBV5-6 with TRBJ1-3; TCRdb's D call of TRBD1 is untestable without DNA. Per germline, CDR1 SGHDT and CDR2 YYEEEE. CDR3 size: 17 residues. The CDR3 region is CASSLDRPGRSGNTINF.

The rearrangement uses TRBV20-1 and TRBJ2-1; no DNA is available, so the TRBD2 call from TCRdb remains unchecked. CDR1 and CDR2 from the germline V gene are DFQATT and SNEGSKA (reference sequence). The CDR3 has 14 residues. This CDR3 reads CSADVGGAYNEQFF.

V and J are TRBV28 and TRBJ2-1; without DNA, the TCRdb call of TRBD1 cannot be checked. Germline CDR1 reads MDHEN; CDR2 reads SYDVKM. The CDR3 spans 13 residues. The CDR3 loop reads CATTLPGRGDQFF.

J is TRBJ2-3 and V is TRBV12-3 or TRBV12-4; checking the TCRdb D call of TRBD1 is not possible without DNA. The CDR3 has 14 residues. The CDR3: CASRGQGLADTQYF.

The V and J genes are TRBV5-1 and TRBJ2-1; checking the TCRdb D call of TRBD2 is not possible without DNA. Germline V gives CDR1 SGHRS, CDR2 YFSETQ. The CDR3 length is 15 residues. The CDR3 protein is CASTITAGGDNEQFF.

The V and J genes are TRBV6-2 or TRBV6-3 and TRBJ2-1. The CDR3 has 13 residues. Germline assignment: CDR1 MNHEY and CDR2 SVGEGT. CDR3: CASKWSSYNEQFF.

J is TRBJ2-4 and V is TRBV6-5; no DNA is available, so the TRBD2 call from TCRdb remains unchecked. This CDR3 has 15 residues. Germline CDR1 MNHEY, CDR2 SVGAGI. The CDR3 region is CASSNLAGRGNIQYF.

V is TRBV20-1 and J is TRBJ1-1. Germline CDR1 and CDR2: DFQATT and SNEGSKA (reference sequence). There are 11 residues in the CDR3. The CDR3 loop is CSAGQSTEAFF.

The chain employs TRBV12-5 and TRBJ2-1; TCRdb designates TRBD1, a call that cannot be tested without DNA. The CDR3 sequence is 17 residues long. The germline gives CDR1 LGHNT, CDR2 FRNRAP. CDR3 amino acids: CASGSPLSQGSYNEQFF.

This chain joins TRBV7-9 and TRBJ2-1; the D gene TCRdb calls, TRBD1, cannot be checked with no DNA. This CDR3 has 16 amino acids. CDR1 and CDR2 from the germline V gene are SEHNR and FQNEAQ (reference sequence). The CDR3 is CASSYHRGWVANEQFF.

This rearrangement joins TRBV5-1 to TRBJ2-2. This CDR3 is 11 amino acids long. CDR1 is SGHRS, CDR2 YFSETQ, per germline. CDR3: CASSLIGELFF.

This chain links TRBV20-1 with TRBJ1-2. Germline CDR1 reads DFQATT; CDR2 reads SNEGSKA (reference sequence). CDR3 length: 13 amino acids. CDR3 residues: CSARDRTNYGYTF.

The chain uses TRBV5-1 and TRBJ2-1; there is no DNA to check the TCRdb D call of TRBD1. Germline CDR1 SGHRS, CDR2 YFSETQ. The CDR3 consists of 14 residues. The chain's CDR3 is CASSLTGLYNEQFF.

V is TRBV12-3 or TRBV12-4 and J is TRBJ2-5; TCRdb indicates TRBD1, and absent DNA this call remains unverified. The CDR3 length is 16 residues. The CDR3 sequence is CASTGGGASDQETQYF.

V gene TRBV27 combines with J gene TRBJ1-3; TCRdb designates TRBD1, a call that cannot be tested without DNA. This CDR3 has 15 residues. Germline V gene data show CDR1 as MNHEY and CDR2 as SMNVEV (reference sequence). The chain's CDR3 is CASSSPGGSGNTIYF.

This chain connects TRBV19 to TRBJ1-2; TCRdb lists TRBD1, though no DNA is available to test this call. Germline assignment: CDR1 LNHDA and CDR2 SQIVND (reference sequence). The CDR3 covers 15 residues. The CDR3 here is CASTDRDRRNYGYTF.

The chain couples TRBV25-1 to TRBJ1-6. Germline V lookup: CDR1 MGHDK, CDR2 SYGVNS. The CDR3 loop spans 15 amino acids. The CDR3 protein is CASSGAGSLYSPLHF.

The chain is built from TRBV12-3 or TRBV12-4 and TRBJ2-7; TCRdb picks TRBD2, but there is no DNA to check that call. The CDR3 consists of 12 residues. The CDR3 loop is CASSSGLAEQYF.

The chain uses TRBV20-1 and TRBJ1-1; without DNA, the TCRdb call of TRBD1 cannot be checked. Germline V CDR1 and CDR2: DFQATT, SNEGSKA (reference sequence). This CDR3 spans 13 amino acids. The CDR3 loop reads CSAGTGTGREAFF.